A selection of T cell receptor beta chains follows, all from one sample in a study of cytomegalovirus exposure and HLA in healthy donors. The method was immunoSEQ multiplex PCR; TCRdb's version includes in-frame clones alone and lacks a portion of them. Among approximately 170,000 clones listed, 55% to 65% were seen once. The sample was PBMCs. All receptors come from a man in his forties in good health and CMV-seronegative. Each CDR3 is given with its conserved first and last residue.

V | length | CDR3
TRBV28 | 16 | CASSLPPQSYNSPLHF
TRBV4-1 | 15 | CASSHSFRQNTEAFF
TRBV29-1 | 15 | CSVSYRGVNTGELLF
TRBV2 | 13 | CASSMTGNQPQHF
TRBV29-1 | 10 | CSVRYNEQFF
TRBV9 | 13 | CASSVSGGTEAFF
TRBV6-1 | 13 | CASSETSGNTIYF
TRBV12-5 | 16 | CASGLGVGGATDTQYF
TRBV18 | 13 | CASSPSQDEKLFF
TRBV28 | 16 | CASRPAGTGGLETQYF
TRBV29-1 | 15 | CSVEGDRDVSDTQYF
TRBV19 | 15 | CASSIRAVTGYEQYF
TRBV30 | 17 | CAWSVVLTSGRAGELFF
TRBV7-2 | 14 | CASRGGGSSYEQYF
TRBV4-3 | 13 | CASSQTGTRGYTF
TRBV9 | 16 | CASGTLSGANTGELFF
TRBV28 | 16 | CASSGTEGSGANVLTF
TRBV4-1 | 13 | CASSIAGSYEQYF
TRBV5-1 | 14 | CASSLSTGQETQYF
TRBV18 | 19 | CASSPPGGGGTPNTGELFF
TRBV5-6 | 14 | CASSLTTGGYGYTF
TRBV18 | 15 | CASSPGPLTYNEQFF
TRBV6-6 | 15 | CASSWDFSSGNTIYF
TRBV4-3 | 16 | CASSQDLTGAHYGYTF
TRBV25-1 | 14 | CASSGTVWDTEAFF
TRBV7-2 | 15 | CASSLAASGGYEQYF
TRBV19 | 15 | CASSIDLERFNEQFF
TRBV5-6 | 15 | CASSLGQQRAYGYTF
TRBV25-1 | 15 | CASSRQAAIVGELFF
TRBV25-1 | 12 | CASSRQGYEQYF
TRBV6-7 | 15 | CASIAASLGTGELFF
TRBV5-6 | 13 | CASTQVYGDIQYF
TRBV5-1 | 14 | CASSLPTGNTEAFF
TRBV29-1 | 16 | CSVDLAGGPSTDTQYF
TRBV19 | 13 | CASSAGPNYGYTF
TRBV30 | 15 | CACTKVTSAYNEQFF
TRBV7-9 | 15 | CASSRGTGEHNEQFF
TRBV5-6 | 15 | CASSIGDRGNYGYTF
TRBV2 | 14 | CASIYDSSFTEAFF
TRBV7-2 | 14 | CASSSRQGNNEQFF
TRBV19 | 13 | CASSVDRGYGYTF
TRBV5-1 | 13 | CASTLGGQFEQYF
TRBV29-1 | 12 | CSVEDRTTSQYF
TRBV4-2 | 14 | CASSQENRVGPQYF
TRBV29-1 | 13 | CSVRGQGASGYTF
TRBV5-1 | 15 | CASNPGQGAYSPLHF
TRBV6-5 | 14 | CASSYRAPGEGAFF